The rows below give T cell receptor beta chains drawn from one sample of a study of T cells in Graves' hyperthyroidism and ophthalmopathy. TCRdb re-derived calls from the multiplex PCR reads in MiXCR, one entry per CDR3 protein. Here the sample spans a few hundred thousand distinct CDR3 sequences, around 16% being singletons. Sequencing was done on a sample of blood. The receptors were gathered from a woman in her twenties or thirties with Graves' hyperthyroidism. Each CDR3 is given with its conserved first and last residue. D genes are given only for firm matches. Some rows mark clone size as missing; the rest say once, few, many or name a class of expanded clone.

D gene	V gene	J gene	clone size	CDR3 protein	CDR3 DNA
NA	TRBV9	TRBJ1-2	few	CASSKGVNYGYTF	TGTGCCAGCAGCAAGGGAGTTAACTATGGCTACACCTTC
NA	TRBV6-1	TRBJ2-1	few	CASSSPFFSTHNEQFF	TGTGCCAGCAGTAGCCCTTTCTTTAGCACCCATAATGAGCAGTTCTTC
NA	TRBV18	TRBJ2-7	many	CASSARYEQYF	TGTGCCAGCTCAGCCCGCTACGAGCAGTACTTC
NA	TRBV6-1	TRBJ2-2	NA	CASSAGVTGELFF	TGTGCCAGCAGCGCAGGGGTCACCGGGGAGCTGTTTTTT
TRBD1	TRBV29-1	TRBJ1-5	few	CSVGEAGGFQPQHF	TGCAGCGTTGGGGAGGCAGGGGGTTTTCAGCCCCAGCATTTT
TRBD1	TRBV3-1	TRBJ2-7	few	CASSQRQGRVLEQYF	TGTGCCAGCAGCCAACGACAGGGTCGGGTTCTCGAGCAGTACTTC
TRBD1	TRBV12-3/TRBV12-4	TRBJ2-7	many	CASSLAGQGAYEQYF	TGTGCCAGCAGTTTAGCGGGACAGGGGGCCTACGAGCAGTACTTC
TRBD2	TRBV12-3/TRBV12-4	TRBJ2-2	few	CASSLGGGLGELFF	TGTGCCAGCAGTTTGGGCGGGGGTCTCGGGGAGCTGTTTTTT
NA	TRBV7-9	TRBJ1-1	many	CASRDFKGTDTEAFF	TGTGCCAGCAGAGATTTCAAGGGGACGGACACTGAAGCTTTCTTT
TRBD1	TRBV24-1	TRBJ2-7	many	CATSDSGQGTYEQYF	TGTGCCACCAGTGACTCGGGACAGGGGACCTACGAGCAGTACTTC
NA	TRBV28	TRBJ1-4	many	CASSNRGAGEKLFF	TGTGCCAGCAGCAACCGGGGGGCGGGAGAAAAACTGTTTTTT
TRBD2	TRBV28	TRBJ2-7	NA	CASSWVAGGYYEQYF	TGTGCCAGCAGTTGGGTAGCGGGAGGCTACTACGAGCAGTACTTC
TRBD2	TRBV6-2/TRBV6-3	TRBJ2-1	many	CASSYSPRTSYEQFF	TGTGCCAGCAGTTACTCTCCTCGGACTAGCTATGAGCAGTTCTTC
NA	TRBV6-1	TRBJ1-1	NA	CATRNTEAFF	TGTGCCACCAGGAACACTGAAGCTTTCTTT
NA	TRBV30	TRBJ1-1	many	CACGQRGRNTEAFF	TGTGCCTGTGGACAACGAGGACGGAACACTGAAGCTTTCTTT
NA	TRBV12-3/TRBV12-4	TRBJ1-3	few	CASRTTALKGDTIYF	TGTGCCAGCAGGACGACGGCCCTTAAGGGGGACACCATATATTTT
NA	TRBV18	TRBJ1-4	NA	CASSRSTNEKLFF	TGTGCCAGCTCACGGTCAACTAATGAAAAACTGTTTTTT
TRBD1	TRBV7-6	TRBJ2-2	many	CASRLRTGGHTGELFF	TGTGCCAGCAGACTTCGGACAGGGGGTCACACCGGGGAGCTGTTTTTT
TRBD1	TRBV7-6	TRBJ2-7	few	CASSLRQGVNFEQYF	TGTGCCAGCAGCCTCCGACAGGGGGTTAATTTCGAGCAGTACTTC
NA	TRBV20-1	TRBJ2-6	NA	CSAGWDTSSGANVLTF	TGCAGTGCTGGATGGGACACAAGCTCTGGGGCCAACGTCCTGACTTTC
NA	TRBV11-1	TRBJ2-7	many	CASSGVQDPYEQYF	TGTGCCAGCAGCGGAGTTCAGGACCCCTACGAGCAGTACTTC
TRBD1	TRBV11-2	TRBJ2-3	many	CASSSWDRAVTDTQYF	TGTGCCAGCAGCTCCTGGGACAGGGCGGTCACAGATACGCAGTATTTT
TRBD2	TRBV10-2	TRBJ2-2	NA	CASSEIWRERGWTGELFF	TGCGCCAGCAGTGAGATATGGCGGGAGAGGGGCTGGACCGGGGAGCTGTTTTTT
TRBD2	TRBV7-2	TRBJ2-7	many	CASSYRGLAGNGEQYF	TGTGCCAGCAGCTACCGAGGACTAGCGGGCAATGGCGAGCAGTACTTC
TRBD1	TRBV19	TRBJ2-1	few	CASKNDRGSYNEQFF	TGTGCCAGTAAAAACGACAGGGGTTCCTACAATGAGCAGTTCTTC
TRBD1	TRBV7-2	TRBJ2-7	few	CASSLGAGQGYEQYF	TGTGCCAGCAGCTTAGGCGCAGGACAGGGCTACGAGCAGTACTTC
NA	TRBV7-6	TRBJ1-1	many	CASSPAGGQNTEAFF	TGTGCCAGCAGCCCAGCGGGTGGGCAGAACACTGAAGCTTTCTTT
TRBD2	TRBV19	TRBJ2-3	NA	CASSLTSARGTDTQYF	TGTGCCAGTAGTCTTACTAGCGCACGGGGCACAGATACGCAGTATTTT
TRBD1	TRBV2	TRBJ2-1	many	CASSVRGRDEQFF	TGTGCCAGCAGTGTCAGGGGGCGCGATGAGCAGTTCTTC
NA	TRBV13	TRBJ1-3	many	CASSAAGPSGNTIYF	TGTGCCAGCAGCGCCGCCGGGCCCAGTGGAAACACCATATATTTT
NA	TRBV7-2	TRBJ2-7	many	CASSLEDSSSYEQYF	TGTGCCAGCAGCTTAGAGGACTCGAGCTCCTACGAGCAGTACTTC
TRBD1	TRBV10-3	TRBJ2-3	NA	CAIRAQGTALSSDTQYF	TGTGCCATCAGAGCACAAGGGACAGCTCTTAGCTCAGATACGCAGTATTTT
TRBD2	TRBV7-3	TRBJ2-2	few	CASSLTVGLAGGSPQELFF	TGTGCCAGCAGCTTAACGGTTGGACTAGCGGGAGGGTCCCCCCAAGAGCTGTTTTTT
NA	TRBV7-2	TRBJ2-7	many	CASTTAYEQYF	TGTGCCAGCACTACCGCCTACGAGCAGTACTTC
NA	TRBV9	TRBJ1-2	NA	CASSEGGSPNYGYTF	TGTGCCAGCAGCGAGGGGGGCAGTCCGAACTATGGCTACACCTTC
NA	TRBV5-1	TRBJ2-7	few	CASSSGFSQGGYEQYF	TGCGCCAGCAGCTCTGGCTTTTCGCAGGGCGGCTACGAGCAGTACTTC
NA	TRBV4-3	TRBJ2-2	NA	CASSQAWGSGELFF	TGCGCCAGCAGCCAAGCTTGGGGATCCGGGGAGCTGTTTTTT
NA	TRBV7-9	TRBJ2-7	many	CASSFALTGGSYEQYF	TGTGCCAGCAGCTTCGCTTTGACAGGAGGCTCCTACGAGCAGTACTTC
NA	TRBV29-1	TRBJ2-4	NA	CSATGNPKNIQYF	TGCAGCGCAACAGGGAACCCCAAAAACATTCAGTACTTC
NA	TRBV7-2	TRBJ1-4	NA	CASSFAGEEKLFF	TGTGCCAGCAGCTTTGCCGGAGAGGAAAAACTGTTTTTT
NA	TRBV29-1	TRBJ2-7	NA	CSVLSGDYEQYF	TGCAGCGTCCTTTCTGGGGACTACGAGCAGTACTTC
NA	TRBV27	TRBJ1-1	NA	CASMGGGTEAFF	TGTGCCAGCATGGGGGGGGGGACTGAAGCTTTCTTT
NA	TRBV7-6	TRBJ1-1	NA	CASSLLGSTEAFF	TGTGCCAGCAGCTTACTGGGTTCAACTGAAGCTTTCTTT
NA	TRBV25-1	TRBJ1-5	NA	CASSLRSMGHSNQPQHF	TGTGCCAGCAGTTTGAGGTCAATGGGGCATAGCAATCAGCCCCAGCATTTT
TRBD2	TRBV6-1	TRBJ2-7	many	CASSETSGRYEQYF	TGTGCCAGCAGTGAGACTAGCGGGAGATACGAGCAGTACTTC
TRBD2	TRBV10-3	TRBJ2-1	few	CAIRTGLAGAVAEQFF	TGTGCCATCAGAACGGGACTAGCGGGAGCAGTCGCTGAGCAGTTCTTC
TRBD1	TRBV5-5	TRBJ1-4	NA	CASSWDRGRAYEKLFF	TGCGCCAGCAGCTGGGACAGGGGGCGTGCTTATGAAAAACTGTTTTTT
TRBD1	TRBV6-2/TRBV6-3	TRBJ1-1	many	CASSQTYGTGRNTEAFF	TGTGCCAGCAGTCAAACCTACGGGACAGGCCGGAACACTGAAGCTTTCTTT
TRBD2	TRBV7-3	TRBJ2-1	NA	CASSSLAGQGEQFF	TGTGCCAGCAGCTCCCTAGCGGGACAAGGTGAGCAGTTCTTC
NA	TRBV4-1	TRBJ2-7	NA	CASTQTGSYEQYF	TGCGCCAGCACCCAGACAGGTTCCTACGAGCAGTACTTC
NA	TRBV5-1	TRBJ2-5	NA	CASRLETLAAETQYF	TGCGCCAGCCGACTAGAAACTTTAGCGGCAGAGACCCAGTACTTC
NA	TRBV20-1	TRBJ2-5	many	CSALSQETQYF	TGCAGTGCCTTGAGCCAAGAGACCCAGTACTTC
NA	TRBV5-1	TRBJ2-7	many	CASSFGGTYEQYF	TGCGCCAGCAGCTTCGGGGGTACCTACGAGCAGTACTTC
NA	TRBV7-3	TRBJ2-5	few	CASSLNEETQYF	TGTGCCAGCAGCTTAAATGAGGAGACCCAGTACTTC
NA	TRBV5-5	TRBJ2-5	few	CANSRPGSQETQYF	TGTGCCAACAGCCGACCGGGATCCCAAGAGACCCAGTACTTC
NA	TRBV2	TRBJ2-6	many	CASGIASPGTTDSGANVLTF	TGTGCCAGCGGGATCGCGTCCCCCGGGACCACGGACTCTGGGGCCAACGTCCTGACTTTC
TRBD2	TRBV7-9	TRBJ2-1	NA	CASSSGTSGYREQFF	TGTGCCAGCAGTTCCGGGACTAGCGGTTACCGAGAGCAGTTCTTC
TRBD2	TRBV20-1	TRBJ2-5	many	CSARDPQREGLETQYF	TGCAGTGCTAGAGATCCCCAGCGGGAGGGATTAGAGACCCAGTACTTC
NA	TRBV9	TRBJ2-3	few	CASSVAEPDTQYF	TGTGCCAGCAGCGTAGCCGAGCCAGATACGCAGTATTTT